This T cell receptor beta chain came from a study of OX40 agonist ivuxolimab in advanced cancers. Describing the broader study: Ivuxolimab was an agonistic, fully human IgG2 monoclonal antibody directed against OX40 (CD134), a costimulatory receptor. A male proportion of 82.7% and a mean age of approximately 62 years, ranging from about 23 to 79, were recorded for the dose-escalation cohort. Of the approximately 50 dose-escalation patients, hepatocellular carcinoma was present in roughly 19, melanoma in some 15, renal cell carcinoma in 9 and head and neck cancer in 9. Partial responses occurred in three dose-escalation patients, of whom one had hepatocellular carcinoma and two had cutaneous melanoma. Prior anti-PD-1, anti-PD-L1 or anti-CTLA-4 therapy was permitted, and roughly two fifths of dose-escalation patients had received checkpoint inhibitors. Intravenous ivuxolimab was administered to patients every 2 weeks at six dose levels: 0.01, 0.1, 0.3, 1.5, 3 and 10 mg/kg. Peripheral TCRbeta sequencing was intended to test whether TCR sequence diversity was altered and clonal T-cell expansion was caused by ivuxolimab. The paper covers the monotherapy dose-escalation part of the phase I ivuxolimab trial, which included N ≈ 57 patients.

Study-wide findings and limitations: After ivuxolimab, expanded clones were on average more numerous among CD8+ T cells than among CD4+ T cells. Low levels of normalized T-cell clonal expansion were also seen in some patients who did not respond. At doses of 0.1 to 3.0 mg/kg, clonal expansion of both CD4+ and CD8+ blood T cells was observed from baseline to week 6. The antigen specificity of the clonally expanded peripheral T cells was not determined. In the 0.1-3.0 mg/kg groups, partial responders had among the lowest normalized peripheral clonal expansion, particularly in CD8+ T cells.

From cysteine to phenylalanine, the CDR3 is 13 amino acids long. CDR3 DNA only is kept here, 39 bases in frame from base 1. V loses 6 bases of germline sequence and J loses 4 bases, and the interval between the two ends is 9 bases. CDR1 and CDR2 (SNHLY, FYNNEI) derive from the germline V gene. Concerning this clone: Its antigen has not been determined. No quality values exist for individual bases; no much larger clone is one base distant.

The trial excluded patients who had a history of autoimmune disease or were on systemic immunosuppression. Peripheral blood for TCR sequencing was drawn from every dose cohort at baseline, at cycle 4 day 1 and at cycle 7 day 1. The samples were drawn from a first-in-human, open-label, multicenter phase I dose-escalation trial of ivuxolimab. The trial enrolled adults with locally advanced or metastatic head and neck squamous cell, hepatocellular, melanoma or renal cell carcinoma. Before TCR sequencing, CD4+ and CD8+ T cells were separately sorted from peripheral blood. To sequence the TCRbeta CDR3 region, genomic DNA was isolated from the sorted cells. TCRbeta CDR3 regions were sequenced using the immunoSEQ Assay. TCRdb obtained this table from immuneACCESS and retained in-frame rearrangements with V and J assigned. These tables miss some clones; where compared with another copy, unresolved V genes account for less than half of the shortfall, and the remainder is unexplained. For this sample there are 30,000 or so clones; about 82% appear just once. 20% to 25% of the sample is taken by the ten largest.

The chain is assembled from TRBV2 and TRBJ1-4, with the D gene call left open. Here the sequenced sample was CD4+ or CD8+ T cells sorted from blood, taken in a trial of the OX40 agonist ivuxolimab. This clonotype was obtained from an adult with an advanced solid tumor such as melanoma, head and neck, liver or kidney cancer. The CDR3 here reads CASRGGFNEKLFF. The DNA sequence follows: TGTGCCAGCAGGGGAGGGTTTAATGAAAAACTGTTTTTT.